This TCR beta chain was sequenced for a study of blood T cells in healthy people across ages. This clonotype was picked up a small number of times. Its antigen remains unknown. Findings and caveats of the study: The donors' CMV status was not determined, possibly confounding changes in expanded clonotypes. The study could not conclusively compare naive and antigen-experienced cells, given its unsorted PBMCs.

The CDR3 is 13 amino acids. V gave up 6 bases and J gave up 1 base, with 9 bases separating them. CDR1 is MDHEN and CDR2 is SYDVKM in the germline V gene. Primed by a sample-barcoded 5' primer and a J-beta primer mix, a second PCR proceeded for roughly 6 to 12 cycles. A template-switch adaptor containing 12 random nucleotides labeled each cDNA molecule. A single record per CDR3 protein comes from TCRdb applying MiXCR to the 5' RACE reads. In the table there are roughly 800,000 distinct CDR3 sequences, around 25% of which are singletons. This same sample was also part of a study on T cells of mothers and their children.

The clonotype comes from a boy aged 10-17 years in good health. The sequencing input was blood. This chain connects TRBV28 to TRBJ2-5; the D is unclear. This CDR3 is CASRIPPQETQYF. Written as DNA, the CDR3 is TGTGCCAGCAGGATTCCCCCCCAAGAGACCCAGTACTTC.